The 23 T cell receptor beta chains given below trace back to one sample, sequenced in a study of T cells after yellow fever vaccination. One entry per CDR3 protein results from TCRdb running MiXCR on the 5' RACE reads. The data show roughly 260,000 distinct CDR3 sequences, with approximately 13% seen just once and about 0.54% held by the top ten. Sequencing was performed on CD4+ T cells sorted from PBMCs, taken 45 days after the yellow fever booster vaccination. The receptors stem from a man aged 30 to 45 who received the YFV17D yellow fever vaccine.

This clonotype was counted only a few times. The V and J genes are TRBV5-5 and TRBJ2-7; the D call may be TRBD1 or TRBD2 (5 bases each). The CDR3 is made up of 15 amino acids. The V and J ends lost 1 base and 0 bases respectively, with 11 bases between them. Germline CDR1 and CDR2: SGHKS and YYEKEE (reference sequence). CDR3 DNA sequence: TGTGCCAGCAGCTTGCCTCCAGGGAGCTCCTACGAGCAGTACTTC. The encoded protein is CASSLPPGSSYEQYF. Full variable domain (remainder filled in from reference TRBV5-5 and TRBJ2-7): DAGVTQSPTHLIKTRGQQVTLRCSPISGHKSVSWYQQVLGQGPQFIFQYYEKEERGRGNFPDRFSARQFPNYSSELNVNALLLGDSALYLCASSLPPGSSYEQYFGPGTRLTVT.

This sequence joins TRBV6-1 and TRBJ2-7; D is unclear. The CDR3 contains 14 residues. Germline V gives CDR1 MNHNS, CDR2 SASEGT. V shed 6 bases and J shed 3 bases, with 15 bases lying between them. The CDR3 region has the DNA TGTGCCAGCAGGGGTGGAGCCTGGATCTACGAGCAGTACTTC. Encoded protein: CASRGGAWIYEQYF.

This clonotype was seen repeatedly, ten times or more. J is TRBJ2-7 and V is TRBV29-1, with 9 bases matching TRBD1. Germline V CDR1 and CDR2: SQVTM, ANQGSEA. J was trimmed by 0 bases and V by 5 bases; bases with no gene match: 5. This CDR3 has 14 amino acids. The CDR3 sequence: CSVSGTGNSYEQYF. The CDR3 DNA reads TGCAGCGTTTCCGGGACAGGGAACTCCTACGAGCAGTACTTC.

This chain links TRBV20-1 with TRBJ2-7, with 9 bases that match TRBD1. Germline V lookup: CDR1 DFQATT, CDR2 SNEGSKA (reference sequence). The CDR3 sequence is 13 residues long. J was trimmed by 5 bases and V by 6 bases; bases with no gene match: 8. The CDR3 coding sequence is TGCAGTGCCGAGGGGACAGGGAGGGACGAGCAGTACTTC. Amino acid sequence: CSAEGTGRDEQYF.

This clonotype was picked up many times. V and J are TRBV18 and TRBJ1-3; D remains unclear. Germline V gene lookup returns CDR1 KGHSH and CDR2 LQKENI. The CDR3 is 14 amino acids. Trimming pared 3 bases from V and 1 base from J, leaving 7 bases between. The CDR3 loop is CASSPGVSGNTIYF. CDR3 DNA sequence: TGTGCCAGCTCACCGGGCGTTTCTGGAAACACCATATATTTT.

This clonotype occurred a few times. The chain has TRBV20-1 and TRBJ1-5, with no clear D. The CDR3 is 13 amino acids. The germline gives CDR1 DFQATT, CDR2 SNEGSKA (reference sequence). The V gene lost 3 bases and the J gene lost 0 bases, with 6 bases spanning the gap. The CDR3 nucleotides read TGCAGTGCTAGCCCCGGTAGCAATCAGCCCCAGCATTTT. Protein sequence: CSASPGSNQPQHF.

This clonotype was found many times. The V gene is TRBV28, the J gene TRBJ2-7; 7 positions agree with TRBD1. With V trimmed by 5 bases and J by 6 bases, 1 base remained unmatched. Germline assignment: CDR1 MDHEN and CDR2 SYDVKM. The CDR3 runs to 11 residues. The CDR3 DNA follows: TGTGCCAGCAGTGACAGGGCCGAGCAGTACTTC. Translated, it gives CASSDRAEQYF.

This chain connects TRBV20-1 to TRBJ2-6, with D perhaps matching TRBD1 (6 bases). Trimming cost V 5 bases and J 1 base, with 9 bases left between them. The CDR3 has 14 residues. The V gene's germline CDR1 is DFQATT and CDR2 SNEGSKA (reference sequence). CDR3 coding DNA: TGCAGTGCTTCACAGGGATCTGGGGCCAACGTCCTGACTTTC. This sequence encodes CSASQGSGANVLTF.

This rearrangement joins TRBV25-1 to TRBJ2-1; no reliable D call. The V end was cut by 4 bases, the J end by 8 bases, with 12 bases between. The CDR3 contains 13 residues. Germline values: CDR1 MGHDK, CDR2 SYGVNS. CDR3 protein: CASSGVGRDEQFF. CDR3 nucleotide sequence: TGTGCCAGCAGTGGAGTGGGTCGCGATGAGCAGTTCTTC.

The V gene is TRBV20-1, the J gene TRBJ2-7, with TRBD2 identical over 15 bases. The CDR3 runs 15 residues. Germline V gives CDR1 DFQATT, CDR2 SNEGSKA (reference sequence). Trimming removed 5 bases from V and 5 bases from J; junction bases left unmatched: 7. This CDR3 reads CSAFLRTSGRDEQYF. CDR3 DNA sequence: TGCAGTGCTTTCCTCAGGACTAGCGGGAGGGACGAGCAGTACTTC.

The chain employs TRBV6-4 and TRBJ2-7; the match to TRBD2 covers 10 bases. With 7 bases clipped from V and 1 base from J, the junction kept 16 bases outside the gene matches. The CDR3 is 18 amino acids. Per germline, CDR1 MRHNA and CDR2 SNTAGT. The CDR3 bases are TGTGCCAGCACCGAGGGGCACAGAAGACTAGCGGGTTCCTACGAGCAGTACTTC. Translation gives CASTEGHRRLAGSYEQYF.

This clonotype was seen many times. This chain links TRBV12-3 or TRBV12-4 with TRBJ1-5; 8 positions agree with TRBD1. The V gene end was trimmed by 0 bases and the J gene end by 2 bases; junction bases not matched to a gene: 9. The CDR3 is 18 residues long. The CDR3 DNA follows: TGTGCCAGCAGTTTAGCCGGGACAGGCATGCGCGGCAATCAGCCCCAGCATTTT. Its protein product is CASSLAGTGMRGNQPQHF.

This chain joins TRBV20-1 and TRBJ2-1; 13 bases are a match to TRBD2. The CDR3 is 16 residues long. Germline V gene sequence: CDR1 DFQATT, CDR2 SNEGSKA (reference sequence). The trim removed 4 bases at V and 0 bases at J, leaving 3 bases unmatched. CDR3 DNA sequence: TGCAGTGCTACGGGACTAGCGGGACCCTCCTACAATGAGCAGTTCTTC. Translation gives CSATGLAGPSYNEQFF.

The chain couples TRBV6-2 or TRBV6-3 to TRBJ2-7; TRBD1 matches at 7 bases. The CDR3 runs to 14 residues. V trimming: 6 bases; J trimming: 2 bases; junction bases outside the gene matches: 7. The V gene's germline CDR1 is MNHEY and CDR2 SVGEGT. The CDR3 bases are TGTGCCAGCAGATCTGACAGGGTACCCTACGAGCAGTACTTC. It translates to CASRSDRVPYEQYF.

This clonotype was seen ten or more times. The genes are TRBV2 and TRBJ2-3; perhaps TRBD1 as D (5 bases). Germline V gives CDR1 SNHLY, CDR2 FYNNEI. The CDR3 is 14 amino acids. Trimming took 3 bases from V and 6 from J, leaving 13 bases between them. The CDR3 DNA sequence: TGTGCCAGCAGTGATCAGGGTGTGGAGGATACGCAGTATTTT. Translation gives CASSDQGVEDTQYF.

There are many counts of this clonotype. The chain employs TRBV7-9 and TRBJ2-3; no clear D gene. CDR3 size: 15 residues. Germline V gene data show CDR1 as SEHNR and CDR2 as FQNEAQ (reference sequence). Trimming stripped 2 bases from V and 0 bases from J, with 9 bases between. The CDR3 reads CASSLSETSTDTQYF. CDR3 in DNA: TGTGCCAGCAGCTTAAGCGAAACTAGCACAGATACGCAGTATTTT.

V gene TRBV12-5 combines with J gene TRBJ2-2; D is unclear. CDR3 size: 14 residues. The V end was cut by 2 bases, the J end by 5 bases, with 9 bases between. Per germline, CDR1 LGHNT and CDR2 FRNRAP. CDR3 protein: CASGLPPQTGELFF. Here the CDR3 DNA reads TGTGCTAGTGGTTTGCCTCCACAGACCGGGGAGCTGTTTTTT.

The chain links TRBV5-1 to TRBJ2-1; 9 bases line up with TRBD1. The CDR3 loop spans 16 amino acids. V lost 4 bases, J lost 2 bases, and 7 bases stayed unmatched. Germline CDR1 reads SGHRS; CDR2 reads YFSETQ. The CDR3 region has the DNA TGCGCCAGCAGCGTACAGGGGGCGGTCGCCTACAATGAGCAGTTCTTC. This sequence encodes CASSVQGAVAYNEQFF.

This clonotype was recorded only once. The V and J genes are TRBV7-2 and TRBJ1-2; TRBD1 is a possible D gene (5 bases). The germline CDR1 and CDR2 sequences are SGHTA and FQGNSA. The V gene lost 5 bases and the J gene lost 7 bases, with 17 bases spanning the gap. CDR3 length equals 14 residues. The CDR3 nucleotides read TGTGCCAGCAGCCCGAATTCAGGGTATGGTGGCTACACCTTC. This codes for CASSPNSGYGGYTF.

This sequence joins TRBV12-3 or TRBV12-4 and TRBJ2-3, with 9 bases matching TRBD2. With V trimmed by 6 bases and J by 3 bases, 7 bases remained unmatched. The CDR3 is 15 amino acids. For the CDR3, the DNA is TGTGCCAGCAGCAAAACTAGCGGGCAGACAGATACGCAGTATTTT. Amino acid sequence: CASSKTSGQTDTQYF.

This clonotype was counted only a few times. V gene TRBV18 combines with J gene TRBJ2-1, with 7 bases lining up with TRBD1. The V gene's germline CDR1 is KGHSH and CDR2 LQKENI. V shed 5 bases, J shed 8 bases, and the junction held 12 bases outside the gene matches. There are 15 residues in the CDR3. The CDR3 here is CASSDSTTGRHEQFF. Written as DNA, the CDR3 is TGTGCCAGCTCAGACTCCACGACAGGGCGGCATGAGCAGTTCTTC.

This clonotype was counted between two and nine times. The V gene is TRBV29-1, the J gene TRBJ2-5; the D is unclear. The CDR3 covers 10 residues. The ends were cut back, 3 bases at V and 5 bases at J, with 4 bases in the middle. Germline assignment: CDR1 SQVTM and CDR2 ANQGSEA. The CDR3 DNA follows: TGCAGCGTTGATTGGGAGACCCAGTACTTC. Its protein is CSVDWETQYF.

The table lists this clonotype with a few counts. The genes are TRBV5-1 and TRBJ1-3; unclear D gene. V lost 4 bases to trimming and J lost 4 bases, with 6 bases between them. The CDR3 is 12 residues long. Germline loops: CDR1 SGHRS, CDR2 YFSETQ. The DNA for the CDR3 is TGCGCCAGCAGCCTTGACGGAAACACCATATATTTT. Translating it yields CASSLDGNTIYF.